The present T cell receptor (beta chain) was sequenced within a study of T cell responses to AZD1222 COVID-19 vaccine. Whole-study results and caveats: Only 5 to 7 AZD1222 recipients were seropositive at baseline. Clonal diversity was possibly underestimated; the donors were predominantly white British and more often female. Two doses of AZD1222 preceded a rise in Spike-specific TCR breadth and depth. Every sample of the repertoires postdated the peak T cell response.

The CDR3 consists of 15 residues. V lost 0 bases to trimming and J lost 2 bases, with 9 bases between them. The V gene's germline CDR1 is SGHRS and CDR2 YFSETQ. Clones were read by immunoSEQ multiplex PCR, and TCRdb kept only the in-frame ones, dropping some. Of around 20,000 clones in the sample, 75% to 85% were seen once. This clone was observed a single time. As yet, its antigen is unknown. The J gene is TRBJ2-1, the V gene TRBV5-1; no firm D call. The TCR originated in an adult who received the AZD1222 COVID-19 vaccine. Material: peripheral blood, obtained 28 days after the second AZD1222 dose. The CDR3 loop reads CASSLASPTYNEQFF. The CDR3 DNA reads as TGCGCCAGCAGCTTGGCCAGTCCCACCTACAATGAGCAGTTCTTC.